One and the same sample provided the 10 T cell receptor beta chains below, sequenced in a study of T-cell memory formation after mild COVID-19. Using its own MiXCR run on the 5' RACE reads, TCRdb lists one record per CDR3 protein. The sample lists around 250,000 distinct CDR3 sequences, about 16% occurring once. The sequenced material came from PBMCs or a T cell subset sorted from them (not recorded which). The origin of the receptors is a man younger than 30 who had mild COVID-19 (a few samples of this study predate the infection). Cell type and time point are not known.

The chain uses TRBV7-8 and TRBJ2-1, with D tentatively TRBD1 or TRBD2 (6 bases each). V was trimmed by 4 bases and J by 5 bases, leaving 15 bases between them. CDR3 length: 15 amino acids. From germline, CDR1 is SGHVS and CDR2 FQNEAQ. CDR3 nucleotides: TGTGCCAGCAGCTCACTGGGGGGCAGCGACAATGAGCAGTTCTTC. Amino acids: CASSSLGGSDNEQFF.

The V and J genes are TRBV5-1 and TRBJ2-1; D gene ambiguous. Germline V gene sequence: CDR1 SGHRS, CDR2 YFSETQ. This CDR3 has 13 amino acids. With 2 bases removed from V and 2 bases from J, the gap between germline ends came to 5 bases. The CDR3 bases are TGCGCCAGCAGCTTTTCGGCCTACAATGAGCAGTTCTTC. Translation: CASSFSAYNEQFF.

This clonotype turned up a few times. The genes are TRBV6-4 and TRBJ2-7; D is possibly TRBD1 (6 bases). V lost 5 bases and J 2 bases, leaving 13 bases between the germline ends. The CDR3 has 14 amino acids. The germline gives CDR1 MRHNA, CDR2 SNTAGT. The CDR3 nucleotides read TGTGCCAGCAGTCCCAAACAGGGCCCCTACGAGCAGTACGTC. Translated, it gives CASSPKQGPYEQYV.

CDR3 DNA: TGTGCCAGCAGTTATCGTCGGGTAGCTAACTATGGCTACACCTTC. Translation: CASSYRRVANYGYTF. The gene calls are TRBV6-5 and TRBJ1-2; no firm D call. The V gene lost 3 bases and the J gene lost 0 bases, with 11 bases spanning the gap. CDR1 and CDR2 from the germline V gene are MNHEY and SVGAGI. This CDR3 spans 15 amino acids.

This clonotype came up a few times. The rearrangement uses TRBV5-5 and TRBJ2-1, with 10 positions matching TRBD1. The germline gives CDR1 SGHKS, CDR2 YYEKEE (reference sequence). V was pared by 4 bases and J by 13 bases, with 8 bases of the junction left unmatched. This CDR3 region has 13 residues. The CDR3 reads CASSVGQGTLQFF. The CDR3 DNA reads TGTGCCAGCAGCGTGGGACAGGGGACTCTACAGTTCTTC.

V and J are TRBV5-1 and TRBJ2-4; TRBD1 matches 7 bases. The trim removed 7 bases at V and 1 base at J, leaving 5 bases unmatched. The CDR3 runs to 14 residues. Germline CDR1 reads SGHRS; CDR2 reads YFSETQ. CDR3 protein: CASRTDRAKNIQYF. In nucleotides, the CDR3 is TGCGCCAGCCGTACGGACAGGGCCAAAAACATTCAGTACTTC.

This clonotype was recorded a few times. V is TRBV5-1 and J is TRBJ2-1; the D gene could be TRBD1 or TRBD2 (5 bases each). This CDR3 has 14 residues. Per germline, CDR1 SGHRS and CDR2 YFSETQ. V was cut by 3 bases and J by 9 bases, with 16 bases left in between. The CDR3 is CASSSPGPRPEQFF. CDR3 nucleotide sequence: TGCGCCAGCAGCTCCCCGGGGCCGCGGCCTGAGCAGTTCTTC.

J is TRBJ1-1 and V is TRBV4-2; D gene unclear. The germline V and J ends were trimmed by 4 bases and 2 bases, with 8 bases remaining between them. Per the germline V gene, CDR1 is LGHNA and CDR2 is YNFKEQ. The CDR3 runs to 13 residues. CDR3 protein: CASSRRENTEAFF. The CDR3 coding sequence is TGTGCCAGCAGCCGGAGGGAAAACACTGAAGCTTTCTTT.

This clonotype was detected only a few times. CDR3 in DNA: TGTGCCAGCAGTTACGGAATAGCGGGGGGCGAGCAGTACGTC. Encoded protein: CASSYGIAGGEQYV. V usage is TRBV6-2 or TRBV6-3 and J usage is TRBJ2-7; 10 bases match TRBD2. The germline CDR1 and CDR2 sequences are MNHEY and SVGEGT. The CDR3 loop spans 14 amino acids. J gave up 6 bases and V 2 bases, and 4 bases lay outside the gene matches.

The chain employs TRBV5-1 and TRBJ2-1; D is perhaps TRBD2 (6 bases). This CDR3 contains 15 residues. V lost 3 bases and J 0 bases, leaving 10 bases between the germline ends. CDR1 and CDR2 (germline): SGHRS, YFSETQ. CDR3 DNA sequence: TGCGCCAGCAGCTCCCTGGGGGGCTCCTACAATGAGCAGTTCTTC. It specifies CASSSLGGSYNEQFF.